A single sample gave rise to the 14 T cell receptor beta chains below, sequenced in a study of T cells after posttransplantation cyclophosphamide. Cyclophosphamide on days +3 and +4 followed busulfan-fludarabine conditioning and a marrow graft. Sequencing was performed with immunoSEQ multiplex PCR; in TCRdb, only in-frame clones are kept and a portion is missing. The sample yields about 22,000 clones, about 90% seen once. The sample consisted of PBMCs, taken after allogeneic stem cell transplant with posttransplant cyclophosphamide. Source of these receptors: a female patient younger than 45 who received an allogeneic stem cell transplant from an unrelated donor, was CMV-positive, and had no GVHD. Some T cells here may be from the graft donor.

This chain uses TRBV15 with TRBJ2-1; D is unresolved. V was trimmed by 2 bases and J by 9 bases, leaving 17 bases between them. The germline CDR1 and CDR2 sequences are LNHNV and YYDKDF (reference sequence). The CDR3 is 15 residues long. In DNA, the CDR3 is TGTGCCACCAGCAGAACAATAGACCCCTCGGGTGAGCAGTTCTTC. Amino acid sequence: CATSRTIDPSGEQFF.

This clone was counted once. This chain joins TRBV2 and TRBJ2-5; maybe TRBD2 (6 bases). Germline CDR1 reads SNHLY; CDR2 reads FYNNEI. The germline V and J ends were trimmed by 1 base and 5 bases, with 11 bases remaining between them. This CDR3 region has 14 residues. The CDR3 here is CASSEGLSGETQYF. The CDR3 nucleotides read TGTGCCAGCAGTGAAGGACTGAGCGGGGAGACCCAGTACTTC.

This clone was observed once. The chain uses TRBV18 and TRBJ2-1; 7 nucleotides line up with TRBD2. CDR1 and CDR2 (germline): KGHSH, LQKENI. The CDR3 consists of 14 residues. V trimming: 3 bases; J trimming: 5 bases; junction bases outside the gene matches: 4. The CDR3 here is CASSPGGGNNEQFF. CDR3 DNA sequence: TGTGCCAGCTCACCCGGCGGGGGTAACAATGAGCAGTTCTTC.

The chain has TRBV4-2 and TRBJ1-1; D uncertain. This CDR3 spans 15 amino acids. Per germline, CDR1 LGHNA and CDR2 YNFKEQ. V lost 1 base and J 4 bases, leaving 13 bases between the germline ends. In DNA form, the CDR3 reads TGTGCCAGCAGCCAAGTAGCGGACTATGGCACTGAAGCTTTCTTT. It is translated as CASSQVADYGTEAFF.

The rearrangement joins TRBV5-1 to TRBJ2-3; D may be TRBD1 (7 bases). The germline V gene encodes CDR1 SGHRS and CDR2 YFSETQ. The CDR3 is 15 amino acids. Trimming removed 0 bases at V and 3 bases at J, with 11 bases between. The CDR3 coding sequence is TGCGCCAGCAGCTTGGTGACAGGGAGGACAGATACGCAGTATTTT. Encoded protein: CASSLVTGRTDTQYF.

In this sample, this clone turned up a few times. The V call is TRBV7-9, the J call TRBJ2-3, with 12 bases that match TRBD2. The CDR3 is made up of 16 amino acids. The trim removed 2 bases at V and 2 bases at J, leaving 2 bases unmatched. CDR1 is SEHNR, CDR2 FQNEAQ, per germline (reference sequence). The CDR3 nucleotides read TGTGCCAGCAGCTTATCTAGCGGGGGGGTCACAGATACGCAGTATTTT. Translation: CASSLSSGGVTDTQYF.

The chain joins TRBV5-8 to TRBJ1-5; 7 bases fit TRBD1. The CDR3 is 15 amino acids. Germline V gene sequence: CDR1 SGHTS, CDR2 YDEGEE. V dropped 2 bases and J dropped 11; count of bases not matched to a gene: 13. The CDR3 protein is CASSFSWAGGLAQHF. The CDR3 DNA is TGTGCCAGCAGCTTCAGCTGGGCAGGGGGGTTAGCCCAGCATTTT.

This clone has only one observation. The rearrangement uses TRBV10-3 and TRBJ2-2, with D unclear. This CDR3 is built from 15 residues. Trimming removed 3 bases at V and 4 bases at J, with 12 bases between. CDR1 is ENHRY and CDR2 is SYGVKD in the germline V gene. The CDR3 reads CAISDWRNRTGELFF. CDR3 sequence (DNA): TGTGCCATCAGTGATTGGCGGAATCGCACCGGGGAGCTGTTTTTT.

The chain combines TRBV18 with TRBJ2-3; weak D call: TRBD1 (5 bases). From germline, CDR1 is KGHSH and CDR2 LQKENI. Trimming took 3 bases from V and 3 from J, leaving 13 bases between them. The length of the CDR3 is 15 residues. This CDR3 is CASSPRQIQTDTQYF. In nucleotides, the CDR3 is TGTGCCAGCTCACCTCGACAGATCCAAACAGATACGCAGTATTTT.

The gene calls are TRBV5-1 and TRBJ2-3; D might be TRBD2 (5 bases). Between the trimmed V and J ends, which lost 4 bases and 4 bases, there was a span of 16 bases. CDR3 length: 15 amino acids. Germline V gives CDR1 SGHRS, CDR2 YFSETQ. The CDR3 loop is CASSPTRPGADTQYF. The CDR3 bases are TGCGCCAGCAGCCCCACGAGACCCGGGGCAGATACGCAGTATTTT.

The genes are TRBV7-2 and TRBJ2-3; 8 bases are shared with TRBD2. The CDR3 has 15 residues. V dropped 5 bases and J dropped 1; count of bases not matched to a gene: 5. The germline CDR1 and CDR2 sequences are SGHTA and FQGNSA. The CDR3 region is CASSPGGPGTDTQYF. CDR3 in DNA: TGTGCCAGCAGCCCGGGGGGGCCTGGCACAGATACGCAGTATTTT.

This rearrangement joins TRBV9 to TRBJ2-1, with 8 bases fitting TRBD2. Trimming removed 0 bases from V and 3 bases from J; junction bases left unmatched: 5. CDR3 size: 16 residues. Germline CDR1 is SGDLS and CDR2 is YYNGEE. CDR3 in DNA: TGTGCCAGCAGCGTAGCGGGGGGGGCAATCTACAATGAGCAGTTCTTC. Encoded protein: CASSVAGGAIYNEQFF.

This clone was counted between two and nine times. This chain links TRBV7-9 with TRBJ1-4, with 7 bases that match TRBD1. After removal of 5 bases from V and 2 bases from J, the junction contained 8 bases not matched to a gene. The CDR3 sequence is 16 residues long. In germline, CDR1 is SEHNR, CDR2 FQNEAQ (reference sequence). CDR3 protein: CASSALRGQTNEKLFF. Here the CDR3 DNA reads TGTGCCAGCAGCGCCCTTAGGGGACAGACTAATGAAAAACTGTTTTTT.

CDR3 sequence reads: CASSQGQGSEKLFF. CDR3 nucleotide sequence: TGCGCCAGCAGCCAGGGACAGGGCAGTGAAAAACTGTTTTTT. The chain combines TRBV5-1 with TRBJ1-4, with 9 bases aligning to TRBD1. V shed 4 bases and J 7 bases; nucleotides not matched to a gene: 5. The germline gives CDR1 SGHRS, CDR2 YFSETQ. The CDR3 runs 14 residues.